This passage covers 8 T cell receptor beta chains from one sample sequenced in a study of glioma-infiltrating T cells. The iRepertoire nested amplicon-rescue multiplex PCR amplified TCR alpha and beta CDR3s from RNA. TCRdb independently ran MiXCR on the multiplex PCR reads; one entry per CDR3 protein. The table includes about 3,900 distinct CDR3 sequences, 25% to 40% detected once. Sequenced: glioma tissue, nonneoplastic brain tissue, or PBMCs (not recorded which). The origin of the receptors is a human donor with low-grade glioma or glioblastoma, undergoing nonglioma brain surgery, or in good health (not recorded which).

This clonotype has more than one count but fewer than ten. This rearrangement joins TRBV13 to TRBJ2-5; TRBD2 aligns across 13 bases. The CDR3 consists of 16 residues. Germline V gene data show CDR1 as PRHDT and CDR2 as FYEKMQ (reference sequence). Unmatched junction bases numbered 5, after V lost 5 bases and J lost 2 bases. The CDR3 DNA reads TGTGCCAGCAGCCGCGGGACTAGCGGGGATCAAGAGACCCAGTACTTC. Residues: CASSRGTSGDQETQYF.

The chain couples TRBV20-1 to TRBJ2-7; tentatively, D is TRBD2 (6 bases). From germline, CDR1 is DFQATT and CDR2 SNEGSKA (reference sequence). V was trimmed by 0 bases and J by 7 bases, leaving 19 bases between them. The CDR3 sequence is 15 residues long. CDR3 region: CSARDISGFNKEQYF. CDR3 DNA sequence: TGCAGTGCTAGAGACATTAGCGGATTTAACAAAGAGCAGTACTTC.

The chain carries TRBV6-4 and TRBJ2-6; TRBD1 aligns across 8 bases. CDR3 length equals 17 residues. Losses at the gene ends were 10 bases for V and 0 bases for J; bases not matched to a gene: 11. Germline assignment: CDR1 MRHNA and CDR2 SNTAGT. The CDR3 coding sequence is TGTGCCACCTTTGGGGACAGGCCGAGCTCTGGGGCCAACGTCCTGACTTTC. This encodes CATFGDRPSSGANVLTF.

The chain uses TRBV27 and TRBJ2-7; D tentatively fits TRBD1 or TRBD2 (5 bases each). The CDR3 is 13 amino acids. Per the germline V gene, CDR1 is MNHEY and CDR2 is SMNVEV (reference sequence). Trimming pared 6 bases from V and 1 base from J, leaving 10 bases between. The CDR3 DNA sequence: TGTGCCAGCAGGGGACCGCGATCCTACGAGCAGTACTTC. Translated, it gives CASRGPRSYEQYF.

The table lists this clonotype with many counts. V is TRBV10-3 and J is TRBJ2-7; perhaps TRBD1 as D (5 bases). This CDR3 has 13 amino acids. The germline V gene encodes CDR1 ENHRY and CDR2 SYGVKD. Trimming removed 9 bases at V and 3 bases at J, with 15 bases between. CDR3 sequence: CAIQADPLYEQYF. CDR3 DNA: TGTGCCATACAGGCCGACCCCCTCTACGAGCAGTACTTC.

In its sample, this clonotype ranks as medium-sized (0.01 to 0.1%). The chain carries TRBV6-1 and TRBJ1-3; no firm D call. CDR3 length: 16 amino acids. Germline loops: CDR1 MNHNS, CDR2 SASEGT. V was trimmed by 8 bases and J by 1 base, leaving 18 bases between them. CDR3 nucleotides: TGTGCCAGCGCCTCGGTTAGGCGGAGGTCTGGAAACACCATATATTTT. Translated, it gives CASASVRRRSGNTIYF.

This clonotype qualifies as medium-sized (0.01 to 0.1%). The chain has TRBV24-1 and TRBJ2-5, with TRBD1 matching over 7 bases. Germline CDR1 and CDR2: KGHDR and SFDVKD. There are 12 residues in the CDR3. V shed 6 bases and J 4 bases; nucleotides not matched to a gene: 1. The DNA of the CDR3 is TGTGCCACCAGTCCAGGGGGAGAGACCCAGTACTTC. Encoded protein: CATSPGGETQYF.

Concerning this clonotype itself: Possible read error: a much larger clone is one base away. The chain links TRBV20-1 to TRBJ2-3; possible D gene TRBD1, 5 bases. The J call may be faulty, since TRBJ1-5 better matches the DNA end. The CDR3 spans 15 residues. Germline V gives CDR1 DFQATT, CDR2 SNEGSKA (reference sequence). The CDR3, as DNA: TGCAGTGCTAGGAAGGGACTAGCCTTCACAGATACGCAGCATTTT. Its protein is CSARKGLAFTDTQHF.